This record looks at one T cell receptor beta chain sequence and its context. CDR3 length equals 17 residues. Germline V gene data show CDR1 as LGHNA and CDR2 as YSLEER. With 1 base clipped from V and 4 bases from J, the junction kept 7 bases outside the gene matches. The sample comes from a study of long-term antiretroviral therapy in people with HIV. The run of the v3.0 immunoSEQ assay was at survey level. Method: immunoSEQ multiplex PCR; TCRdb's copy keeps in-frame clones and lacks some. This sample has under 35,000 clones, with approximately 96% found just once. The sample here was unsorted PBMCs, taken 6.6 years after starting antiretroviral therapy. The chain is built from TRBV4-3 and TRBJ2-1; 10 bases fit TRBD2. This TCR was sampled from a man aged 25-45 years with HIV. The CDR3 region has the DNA TGCGCCAGCAGCCAAGTGTTTAGCGGGGGGACATACAATGAGCAGTTCTTC. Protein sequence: CASSQVFSGGTYNEQFF.